This TCR beta chain originates from a study of tumor-infiltrating lymphocytes in primary liver carcinoma. Making TCR beta cDNA involved 400 to 600 ng total RNA and a constant-region primer. Sequencing libraries for TCR beta derived from three nested multiplex PCR rounds that used slightly modified ARM-PCR. TRBV1-TRBV30 forward primers paired with a C-beta reverse primer drove the first two PCR rounds, 10 cycles each. TCRdb re-analysed the multiplex PCR reads in MiXCR, keeping a single row per CDR3 protein. There are approximately 79,000 distinct CDR3 sequences in the sample; approximately 70% occur only once, and 25% to 35% lies in the top ten. This clonotype appeared a few times. Germline CDR1 reads MDHEN; CDR2 reads SYDVKM. The V end lost 8 bases, the J end lost 2 bases, and 9 bases lay between the germline ends. The CDR3 has 12 residues. The tissue used was unsorted bulk material of about 19-31 mg. RNA and DNA were co-extracted from it with the AllPrep DNA/RNA mini kit.

The chain uses TRBV28 and TRBJ2-5; D possibly corresponds to TRBD1 (5 bases). Sequencing was carried out using liver tumor tissue from sampling region 4. Subset meaning: tumor region T4, right-lateral pole. This sequence was found in a man aged 35 to 55 with primary liver carcinoma and hepatitis B virus infection. The CDR3 DNA reads as TGTGCCAGCGGACAAAGTCAAGAGACCCAGTACTTC. This translates into CASGQSQETQYF.